Many counts were recorded for the clone carrying this T cell receptor beta chain. Its matching antigen is unknown. The data were taken from a study of T-cell memory formation after mild COVID-19. Overall study context: Clustering of TCRs was largely donor specific.

Study-wide results and caveats: Memory cells collected pre-infection included some clones that later responded, suggesting cross-reactive memory joined.

V was clipped by 4 bases and J by 5 bases, with 17 bases between them. CDR1 and CDR2 from the germline V gene are LNHNV and YYDKDF (reference sequence). The CDR3 length is 15 residues. From 5'RACE with constant-segment primers came TCR alpha and TCR beta cDNA libraries that carried sample barcodes and UMIs. Via MiXCR, TCRdb re-called the 5' RACE reads, giving one row per CDR3 protein. The sample has more than 85,000 distinct CDR3 sequences; roughly 10% are singletons. The source of this sequence is a man between 18 and 29 years old who had mild COVID-19 (a few samples of this study predate the infection). Cell type and time point are not known. V gene TRBV15 combines with J gene TRBJ1-2; D gene unclear. Material for sequencing was PBMCs or a T cell subset sorted from them (not recorded which). CDR3 DNA: TGTGCCACCAGCACCTACCAACGTGCGCGGTATGGCTACACCTTC. Translated, it gives CATSTYQRARYGYTF. Together with reference TRBV15 and TRBJ1-2, the CDR3 gives the full variable domain: DAMVIQNPRYQVTQFGKPVTLSCSQTLNHNVMYWYQQKSSQAPKLLFHYYDKDFNNEADTPDNFQSRRPNTSFCFLDIRSPGLGDTAMYLCATSTYQRARYGYTFGSGTRLTVV.